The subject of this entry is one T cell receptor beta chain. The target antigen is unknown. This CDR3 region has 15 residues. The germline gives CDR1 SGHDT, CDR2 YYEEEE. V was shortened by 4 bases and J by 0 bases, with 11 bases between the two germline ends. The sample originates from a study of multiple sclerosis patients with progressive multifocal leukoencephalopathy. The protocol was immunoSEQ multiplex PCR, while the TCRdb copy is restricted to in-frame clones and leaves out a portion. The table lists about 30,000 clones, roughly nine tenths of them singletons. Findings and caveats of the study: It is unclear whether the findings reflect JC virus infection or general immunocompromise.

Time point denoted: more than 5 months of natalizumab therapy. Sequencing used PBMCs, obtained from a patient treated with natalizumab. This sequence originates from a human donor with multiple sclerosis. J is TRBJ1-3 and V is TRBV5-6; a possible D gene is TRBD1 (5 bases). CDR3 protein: CASSPTGYSGNTIYF. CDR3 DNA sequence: TGTGCCAGCAGCCCCACAGGTTACTCTGGAAACACCATATATTTT.